This T cell receptor beta chain was found in a study of Graves' ophthalmopathy and Graves' hyperthyroidism. Broader study findings: Ophthalmopathy progression prediction by the model yielded a sensitivity of about 70% and a specificity of around 72%.

Ophthalmopathy donors' eye disease showed moderate-to-severe activity, CAS of at least 3, NOSPECS of at least 4 and duration under 3 months. Pregnant or lactating patients and those with other autoimmune diseases or uncontrolled infections were excluded. The authors isolated PBMCs from 8 to 10 ml of fresh peripheral blood. In regard to this clonotype: Antigen specificity is unknown.

TCR beta CDR3 regions were amplified from RNA transcripts. HTBI primers primed a first-round RT-PCR, and a second-round multiplex PCR followed. TCRdb re-called the multiplex PCR reads through MiXCR, storing one row per CDR3 protein. The sample has 740,000 or so distinct CDR3 sequences, about 44% seen once. V dropped 4 bases and J dropped 0 bases, with 13 bases sitting between them. This CDR3 region has 15 residues. CDR1 and CDR2 (germline): SGHTA, FQGTGA. This chain uses TRBV7-3 with TRBJ2-7, with D possibly called TRBD1 or TRBD2 (5 bases each). Specimen: peripheral blood. This TCR derives from an adult man with Graves' ophthalmopathy. CDR3 sequence: CASSCRDPSSYEQYF. The CDR3 DNA follows: TGTGCCAGCAGCTGCCGGGACCCCAGCTCCTACGAGCAGTACTTC.